This T cell receptor (beta chain) was sequenced during a study of T cells in Graves' hyperthyroidism and ophthalmopathy. Study conclusions and caveats: The blood repertoire included most of the expanded thyroid clonotypes above 0.001. Ophthalmopathy stood apart from stable hyperthyroidism in a 13 V-J model. A median about 7 months before onset, the model predicted ophthalmopathy.

TCR beta CDR3 region amplification was performed from RNA transcripts. TCR CDR3 underwent first-round RT-PCR with the HTBI primer set. TCRdb ran MiXCR on the multiplex PCR reads and lists one entry per CDR3 protein. Among 500,000 to 600,000 distinct CDR3 sequences, just over 45% were seen once, and the ten largest hold around a fifth. Diagnostic assessment was based on clinical symptoms, serum thyroxine and TRAb, thyroid ultrasound and orbital computed tomography. This clonotype was observed at least ten times. Its antigen is unknown. The germline V gene encodes CDR1 SGHRS and CDR2 YFSETQ. The length of the CDR3 is 15 residues. Trimming took off 0 bases at V and 0 bases at J, with 6 bases between the two ends.

The receptor was derived from an adult woman with Graves' disease, either hyperthyroidism or ophthalmopathy (not recorded which). Sequenced material: peripheral blood or thyroid tissue (not recorded which). The chain recombines TRBV5-1 with TRBJ2-2; D ambiguous. DNA for the CDR3: TGCGCCAGCAGCTTGGGTATTGCGAACACCGGGGAGCTGTTTTTT. This translates into CASSLGIANTGELFF.